These 27 T cell receptor beta chains were all obtained from the same sample, sequenced in a study of spatial heterogeneity in lung cancer. Study-wide results and limits: Expanded intratumoral alpha and beta TCR counts tracked tumor mutation counts.

These receptors have no known antigen. Time point in this sample: sample taken at primary tumor resection. TCRdb re-called the 5' RACE reads through MiXCR, storing one row per CDR3 protein. Among 8,000 to 10,000 distinct CDR3 sequences, about 5.7% were seen once, and the ten largest hold over 9%. The starting material was lung tumor tissue, obtained at surgery. These receptors were collected from a male donor with early-stage non-small cell lung cancer.

This clonotype has at least ten counts. A library made for alpha chains picked up this beta chain off target, so its size means little. This chain uses TRBV7-8 with TRBJ2-1; D may be TRBD2 (9 bases). Looked up from germline, CDR1 is SGHVS and CDR2 is FQNEAQ. The V end lost 5 bases, the J end lost 7 bases, and 24 bases lay between the germline ends. CDR3 length: 17 residues. The CDR3, as DNA: TGTGCCAGCAGCCCCAGGGGGCGGGGGGGGCCTAGGAATGAGCAGTTCTTC. This gives the protein CASSPRGRGGPRNEQFF.

The sample holds a few counts of this clonotype. Because this beta chain is a stray read in a library intended to capture alpha chains, its abundance should not be given much weight. The chain has TRBV11-3 and TRBJ2-3, with a tentative D call TRBD2 (5 bases). Trimming removed 1 base from V and 0 bases from J, with 11 bases in between. This CDR3 has 16 amino acids. The germline V gene encodes CDR1 SGHNT and CDR2 YENEEA. The CDR3 sequence: CASSLVAGGSTDTQYF. Written as DNA, the CDR3 is TGTGCCAGCAGCTTAGTCGCCGGCGGGAGCACAGATACGCAGTATTTT. The variable domain in full, completed from reference TRBV11-3 and TRBJ2-3, reads EAGVVQSPRYKIIEKKQPVAFWCNPISGHNTLYWYLQNLGQGPELLIRYENEEAVDDSQLPKDRFSAERLKGVDSTLKIQPAELGDSAVYLCASSLVAGGSTDTQYFGPGTRLTVL.

There are many counts of this clonotype. This beta chain is off target for a library built for alpha chains, so its abundance means little. The chain employs TRBV15 and TRBJ1-2; no clear D. V lost 0 bases and J lost 5, with 7 bases in between. The CDR3 covers 13 residues. Germline V lookup: CDR1 LNHNV, CDR2 YYDKDF (reference sequence). The CDR3: CATSRDMGYGYTF. The CDR3 DNA sequence: TGTGCCACCAGCAGAGATATGGGATATGGCTACACCTTC.

This clonotype was counted at least ten times. The library was built for alpha chains, so this beta chain is an off-target read and its size means little. The gene calls are TRBV6-1 and TRBJ1-5; possibly TRBD1 for D (5 bases). Per the germline V gene, CDR1 is MNHNS and CDR2 is SASEGT. This CDR3 is built from 15 residues. V was cut by 6 bases and J by 7 bases, with 19 bases left in between. The CDR3 sequence is CASRDREGLGQPQHF. The DNA for the CDR3 is TGTGCCAGCAGGGACCGTGAGGGGTTGGGGCAGCCCCAGCATTTT.

This clonotype appeared many times. This beta chain appears as a stray read in a library generated for alpha chains; its size is not informative. J is TRBJ2-7 and V is TRBV20-1; 8 positions match TRBD1. This CDR3 comprises 17 residues. J was trimmed by 3 bases and V by 5 bases; bases with no gene match: 18. The V gene's germline CDR1 is DFQATT and CDR2 SNEGSKA (reference sequence). CDR3 amino acids: CSAFGQGWGFDGYEQYF. CDR3 DNA sequence: TGCAGTGCTTTCGGACAGGGATGGGGATTCGATGGCTACGAGCAGTACTTC.

This clonotype was counted at least ten times. A library made for alpha chains picked up this beta chain off target, so its size means little. The chain carries TRBV20-1 and TRBJ2-2, with D unresolved. The V end was cut by 1 base, the J end by 3 bases, with 6 bases between. This CDR3 is 13 amino acids long. The V gene's germline CDR1 is DFQATT and CDR2 SNEGSKA (reference sequence). CDR3 nucleotide sequence: TGCAGTGCTAGAGGTCGGCACACCGGGGAGCTGTTTTTT. Protein sequence: CSARGRHTGELFF.

In this sample, this clonotype is medium-sized. The library was designed around alpha chains, so this beta chain is a stray read whose abundance carries little weight. This chain joins TRBV28 and TRBJ2-1; TRBD1 might be the D (6 bases). This CDR3 contains 11 residues. Trimming removed 5 bases from V and 15 bases from J, with 14 bases in between. Germline V gives CDR1 MDHEN, CDR2 SYDVKM. DNA of the CDR3: TGTGCCAGCAGTACAACAGGGACAAGGTTCTTC. Amino acids: CASSTTGTRFF. Complete variable domain (other parts from reference TRBV28 and TRBJ2-1): DVKVTQSSRYLVKRTGEKVFLECVQDMDHENMFWYRQDPGLGLRLIYFSYDVKMKEKGDIPEGYSVSREKKERFSLILESASTNQTSMYLCASSTTGTRFFGPGTRLTVL.

This clonotype is medium-sized in the sample. This beta chain is a stray sequence in a library constructed for alpha chains; its clone size is not meaningful. V and J are TRBV11-3 and TRBJ2-1; the D gene is possibly TRBD2 (6 bases). The CDR3 spans 17 residues. Deletions cut 5 bases from V and 3 bases from J, with 20 bases between. From germline, CDR1 is SGHNT and CDR2 YENEEA. The CDR3 is CASSTRRRGKHYNEQFF. DNA of the CDR3: TGTGCCAGCAGCACCCGGCGGAGGGGTAAGCACTACAATGAGCAGTTCTTC.

This clonotype was seen at least ten times. This beta chain is a stray sequence in a library constructed for alpha chains; its clone size is not meaningful. J is TRBJ2-3 and V is TRBV20-1; no clear D gene. CDR1 is DFQATT and CDR2 is SNEGSKA in the germline V gene (reference sequence). Trimming took off 3 bases at V and 3 bases at J, with 10 bases between the two ends. The CDR3 runs to 13 residues. DNA of the CDR3: TGCAGTGCTAGGGAGCAGGCAACAGATACGCAGTATTTT. Its protein is CSAREQATDTQYF.

By share of the sample, this clonotype is medium-sized (0.01 to 0.1%). The library was designed around alpha chains, so this beta chain is a stray read whose abundance carries little weight. J is TRBJ1-1 and V is TRBV28, with D tentatively TRBD1 (5 bases). The length of the CDR3 is 16 residues. CDR1 MDHEN and CDR2 SYDVKM come from the germline V gene. V was cut by 6 bases and J by 1 base, with 18 bases left in between. This CDR3 reads CASSPGTHPANTEAFF. CDR3 DNA sequence: TGTGCCAGCAGCCCCGGGACCCACCCTGCGAACACTGAAGCTTTCTTT.

This clonotype was counted at least ten times. Relative to the germline gene, one junction end is altered; a read error may explain this. This beta chain is a stray sequence in a library constructed for alpha chains; its clone size is not meaningful. V gene TRBV6-1 combines with J gene TRBJ1-6; D is unclear. CDR1 is MNHNS, CDR2 SASEGT, per germline. This CDR3 is 18 amino acids long. CDR3 region: CASSEYGGPYSNNPPLHF. For the CDR3, the DNA is TGTGCCAGCAGTGAATACGGCGGCCCTTACTCTAATAATCCACCCCTCCACTTT.

This clonotype was observed many times. Being off target in a library aimed at alpha chains, this beta chain has a size of little meaning. J is TRBJ1-2 and V is TRBV20-1, with 8 bases lining up with TRBD1. The germline V gene encodes CDR1 DFQATT and CDR2 SNEGSKA (reference sequence). V lost 6 bases to trimming and J lost 4 bases; unmatched junction nucleotides: 16. The CDR3 covers 16 residues. The CDR3 loop is CSAHPLPGQASYGYTF. In DNA, the CDR3 is TGCAGTGCCCATCCTCTCCCGGGACAGGCGTCCTATGGCTACACCTTC.

This clonotype was observed a few times. The library was prepared for alpha chains; this beta chain is a stray read, so its frequency means little. The DNA for the CDR3 is TGTGCCAGCAGTAAACAGGGGCTCTCCTACGAGCAGTACTTC. This encodes CASSKQGLSYEQYF. The rearrangement links TRBV2 to TRBJ2-7, with 7 positions matching TRBD1. The germline gives CDR1 SNHLY, CDR2 FYNNEI. The length of the CDR3 is 14 residues. The V segment lost 5 bases and the J segment 0 bases; nucleotides outside the gene matches: 4.

This clonotype has at least ten counts. For a library built for alpha chains, this beta chain is a stray read; little rests on its size. V and J are TRBV15 and TRBJ2-1; TRBD1 or TRBD2 may be the D gene (5 bases each). Germline lookup yields CDR1 LNHNV and CDR2 YYDKDF (reference sequence). CDR3 length: 16 amino acids. The V gene lost 3 bases and the J gene lost 7 bases, with 19 bases spanning the gap. CDR3 bases: TGTGCCACCAGCAGCAACCTGGGACGGAAGCCTAATGAGCAGTTCTTC. As protein: CATSSNLGRKPNEQFF.

This clonotype was seen many times. Little can be read into the size of this beta chain, an off-target read in a library designed for alpha chains. This chain joins TRBV12-3 or TRBV12-4 and TRBJ2-1; 12 bases align to TRBD1. Germline trimming cut 6 bases from V and 7 bases from J; bases unmatched to any gene: 7. The CDR3 sequence is 15 residues long. CDR3 in DNA: TGTGCCAGCAGAGCCGGGACAGGGGGCTATAATGAGCAGTTCTTC. This encodes CASRAGTGGYNEQFF.

This clonotype showed up many times. This beta chain came through as a stray read in a library set up for alpha chains, and its size says little. J is TRBJ2-5 and V is TRBV20-1, with 10 bases matching TRBD2. Germline lookup yields CDR1 DFQATT and CDR2 SNEGSKA (reference sequence). This CDR3 region has 13 residues. After removal of 6 bases from V and 2 bases from J, the junction contained 3 bases not matched to a gene. The CDR3 is CSAVLAGQETQYF. The CDR3 region has the DNA TGCAGTGCCGTACTAGCGGGACAAGAGACCCAGTACTTC.

This clonotype has ten or more counts. This beta chain is a stray sequence in a library constructed for alpha chains; its clone size is not meaningful. This chain's CDR3 is CSADVWGPNTEAFF. CDR3 coding DNA: TGCAGTGCTGACGTGTGGGGGCCAAACACTGAAGCTTTCTTT. The V and J genes are TRBV20-1 and TRBJ1-1; TRBD1 might be the D (6 bases). The CDR3 runs to 14 residues. Deletions cut 5 bases from V and 2 bases from J, with 15 bases between. The germline V gene has CDR1 DFQATT and CDR2 SNEGSKA (reference sequence).

This clonotype was counted at least ten times. Because the library targeted alpha chains, this beta chain is an off-target read whose size means little. V and J are TRBV11-2 and TRBJ1-5; 9 bases line up with TRBD1. V shed 4 bases, J shed 7 bases, and the junction held 5 bases outside the gene matches. Per germline, CDR1 SGHAT and CDR2 FQNNGV. The CDR3 contains 14 residues. As DNA, the CDR3 is TGTGCCAGCAGCTGGGACAGGGTTGGGCAGCCCCAGCATTTT. Its protein product is CASSWDRVGQPQHF.

At least ten counts were recorded for this clonotype. This beta chain appears as a stray read in a library generated for alpha chains; its size is not informative. The chain couples TRBV29-1 to TRBJ2-7; D is tentatively TRBD1 or TRBD2 (5 bases each). This CDR3 has 12 amino acids. The germline CDR1 and CDR2 sequences are SQVTM and ANQGSEA. V was cut by 6 bases and J by 2 bases, with 11 bases left in between. DNA for the CDR3: TGCAGCGTACGGGACGGAGCCTACGAGCAGTACTTC. Amino acids: CSVRDGAYEQYF.

In this sample, this clonotype turned up many times. Within a library made for alpha chains, this beta chain is off target, and its count is uninformative. The chain uses TRBV5-6 and TRBJ1-2; no reliable D call. The CDR3 is made up of 14 amino acids. CDR1 and CDR2 (germline): SGHDT, YYEEEE. V was shortened by 4 bases and J by 0 bases, with 10 bases between the two germline ends. The CDR3 DNA reads as TGTGCCAGCAGCCCAGACCCCTCTAACTATGGCTACACCTTC. Translation: CASSPDPSNYGYTF.

By sample fraction, this clonotype is large. Because this beta chain is a stray read in a library intended to capture alpha chains, its abundance should not be given much weight. The chain joins TRBV10-3 to TRBJ1-5; tentatively, D is TRBD1 (6 bases). CDR1 is ENHRY and CDR2 is SYGVKD in the germline V gene. The CDR3 consists of 16 residues. Trimming stripped 0 bases from V and 1 base from J, with 10 bases between. The CDR3 reads CAISESGAGSNQPQHF. As DNA, the CDR3 is TGTGCCATCAGTGAGTCGGGGGCAGGGAGCAATCAGCCCCAGCATTTT.

This clonotype appeared many times. This beta chain was picked up by a library intended for alpha chains and is off target, so its count carries little meaning. The chain recombines TRBV5-4 with TRBJ1-1; D might be TRBD1 (6 bases). CDR1 is SGHNT and CDR2 is YYREEE in the germline V gene (reference sequence). The V gene lost 0 bases and the J gene lost 4 bases, with 19 bases spanning the gap. This CDR3 has 17 amino acids. The CDR3 spells CASSLEYSGAGITEAFF. The CDR3 region has the DNA TGTGCCAGCAGCTTGGAGTACTCGGGGGCCGGGATCACTGAAGCTTTCTTT.

In its sample, this clonotype was seen many times. For a library built for alpha chains, this beta chain is a stray read; little rests on its size. The chain is built from TRBV7-2 and TRBJ2-7; tentatively, D is TRBD2 (5 bases). The germline V and J ends were trimmed by 3 bases and 1 base, with 7 bases remaining between them. Germline V lookup: CDR1 SGHTA, CDR2 FQGNSA. There are 13 residues in the CDR3. CDR3 amino acids: CASSFQRSYEQYV. The DNA of the CDR3 is TGTGCCAGCAGCTTCCAGCGGTCCTACGAGCAGTACGTC.

By share of the sample, this clonotype is medium-sized. This beta chain is off target for a library built for alpha chains, so its abundance means little. The chain carries TRBV7-6 and TRBJ1-4; perhaps TRBD1 as D (5 bases). Germline CDR1 SGHVS, CDR2 FNYEAQ. V was pared by 5 bases and J by 0 bases, with 16 bases between. CDR3 length: 17 amino acids. The CDR3 here is CASSPKGQPATNEKLFF. Here the CDR3 DNA reads TGTGCCAGCAGCCCTAAGGGGCAACCGGCAACTAATGAAAAACTGTTTTTT.

At least ten counts were recorded for this clonotype. This beta chain slipped into a library made for alpha chains as a stray read, so its size is not meaningful. CDR3 sequence: CASRLPGDQPQHF. DNA of the CDR3: TGTGCCAGCAGGTTACCAGGGGATCAGCCCCAGCATTTT. The genes are TRBV12-3 or TRBV12-4 and TRBJ1-5, with D perhaps matching TRBD1 (6 bases). The CDR3 sequence is 13 residues long. The germline V and J ends were trimmed by 6 bases and 5 bases, with 11 bases remaining between them.

This clonotype was found many times. The library was designed around alpha chains, so this beta chain is a stray read whose abundance carries little weight. J is TRBJ1-1 and V is TRBV5-1; 11 positions match TRBD1. There are 17 residues in the CDR3. In germline, CDR1 is SGHRS, CDR2 YFSETQ. The V segment lost 4 bases and the J segment 2 bases; nucleotides outside the gene matches: 10. Here the CDR3 DNA reads TGCGCCAGCAGCCAGCGGACAGGGGGCGCGATAAACACTGAAGCTTTCTTT. Its protein product is CASSQRTGGAINTEAFF.

This clonotype is termed medium-sized. The library was prepared for alpha chains; this beta chain is a stray read, so its frequency means little. This chain links TRBV28 with TRBJ2-1; a weak D match, TRBD1 (5 bases). Trimming took off 6 bases at V and 7 bases at J, with 16 bases between the two ends. The CDR3 consists of 14 residues. Per germline, CDR1 MDHEN and CDR2 SYDVKM. CDR3 coding DNA: TGTGCCAGCAGCCTCCAGGGTGTAGAAAATGAGCAGTTCTTC. Its protein product is CASSLQGVENEQFF.